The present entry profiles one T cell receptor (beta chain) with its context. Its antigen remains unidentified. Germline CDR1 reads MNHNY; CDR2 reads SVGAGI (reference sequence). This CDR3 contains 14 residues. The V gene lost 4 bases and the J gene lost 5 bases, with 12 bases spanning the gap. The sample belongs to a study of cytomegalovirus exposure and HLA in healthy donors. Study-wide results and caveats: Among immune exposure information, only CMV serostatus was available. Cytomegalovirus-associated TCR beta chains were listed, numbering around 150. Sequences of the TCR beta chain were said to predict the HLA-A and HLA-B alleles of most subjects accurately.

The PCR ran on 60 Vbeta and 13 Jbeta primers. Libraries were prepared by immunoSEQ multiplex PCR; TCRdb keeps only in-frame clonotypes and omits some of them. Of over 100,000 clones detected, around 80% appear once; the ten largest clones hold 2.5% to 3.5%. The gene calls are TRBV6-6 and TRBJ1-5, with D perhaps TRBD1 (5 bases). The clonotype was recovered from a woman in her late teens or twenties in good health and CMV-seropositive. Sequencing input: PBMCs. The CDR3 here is CASSLGVVDQPQHF. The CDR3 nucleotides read TGTGCCAGCAGTTTAGGGGTCGTAGATCAGCCCCAGCATTTT.